This T cell receptor (beta chain) was identified in a study of CD8 T cells in ankylosing spondylitis. The V and J ends lost 1 base and 7 bases respectively, with 8 bases between them. Germline-derived CDR1 and CDR2 are SGHTA and FQGNSA. The CDR3 has 13 amino acids. This clonotype was seen many times. Its specificity is not known. Study-wide findings and caveats: In ankylosing spondylitis blood, a motif of eight highly homologous TCR beta variants appeared characteristic. Significant enrichment of disease-linked clones was reportedly seen in matched ankylosing spondylitis synovial fluid.

TCRdb reprocessed the 5' RACE reads with MiXCR, giving one entry per CDR3 protein. The sample carries fewer than 550,000 distinct CDR3 sequences, approximately 5% recorded once. The specimen was blood, either unsorted or a sorted T cell fraction (not recorded which). The V gene is TRBV7-2, the J gene TRBJ2-1; unclear D gene. The sequence came from a male donor with ankylosing spondylitis. CDR3 loop: CASSLVGWNEQFF. CDR3 DNA: TGTGCCAGCAGCTTAGTAGGGTGGAATGAGCAGTTCTTC.